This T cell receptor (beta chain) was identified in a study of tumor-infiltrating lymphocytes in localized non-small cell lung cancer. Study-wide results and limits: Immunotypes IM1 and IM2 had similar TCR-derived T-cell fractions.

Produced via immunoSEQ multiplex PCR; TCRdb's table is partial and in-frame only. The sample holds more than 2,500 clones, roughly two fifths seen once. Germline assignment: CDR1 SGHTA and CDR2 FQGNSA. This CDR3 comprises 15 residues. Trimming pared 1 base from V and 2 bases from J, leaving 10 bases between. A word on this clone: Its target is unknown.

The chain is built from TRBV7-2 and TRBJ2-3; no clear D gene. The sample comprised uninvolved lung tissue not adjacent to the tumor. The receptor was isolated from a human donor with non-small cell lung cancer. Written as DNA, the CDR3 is TGTGCCAGCAGCTTAGATTATCTACACACAGATACGCAGTATTTT. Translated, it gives CASSLDYLHTDTQYF.